Listed below are T cell receptor beta chains from one sample, sequenced in a study of T cell repertoires in cytomegalovirus infection. These TCRs are of unknown antigen specificity. Using its own MiXCR run on the reads, TCRdb lists one record per CDR3 protein. This table holds roughly 49,000 distinct CDR3 sequences, 20% to 25% found once. The sample taken for sequencing was PBMCs, sequenced either directly or after in vitro stimulation (not recorded which). Source of these receptors: a human donor in good health (CMV status not recorded). Some clones in this sample may be carry-over from other donors' samples. Each CDR3 is given with its conserved first and last residue. The order of the fields is clone size, J gene, V gene, D gene, CDR3 protein, CDR3 DNA. A D gene is named only where the DNA matches it firmly. A row's size may be missing; if present it is once, few, many or a size class.

>few|TRBJ2-2|TRBV2|TRBD2
CASSLGQGGTGELFF
TGTGCCAGCTCGTTAGGGCAGGGAGGGACCGGGGAGCTGTTTTTT
>few|TRBJ1-1|TRBV12-3/TRBV12-4|.
CASTRGFVNTEAFF
TGTGCCAGCACCAGGGGCTTTGTGAACACTGAAGCTTTCTTT
>.|TRBJ1-5|TRBV5-1|TRBD1
CASSWTGARNQPQHF
TGCGCCAGCAGCTGGACAGGAGCCCGCAATCAGCCCCAGCATTTT
>few|TRBJ2-3|TRBV5-1|TRBD1
CASSVDRAVTDTQYF
TGCGCCAGCAGCGTAGACAGGGCCGTCACAGATACGCAGTATTTT
>few|TRBJ1-1|TRBV12-3/TRBV12-4|.
CASSPTRLDLWGEAFF
TGTGCCAGCAGTCCAACCCGGCTGGATCTATGGGGTGAAGCTTTCTTT
>many|TRBJ1-2|TRBV20-1|TRBD1
CSARDFRDRGWDGYTF
TGCAGTGCTAGAGATTTTAGGGACAGGGGGTGGGATGGCTACACCTTC
>many|TRBJ2-7|TRBV4-1|TRBD1
CASSQDTAGDRGYEQYF
TGCGCCAGCAGCCAAGATACAGCGGGGGACAGGGGGTACGAGCAGTACTTC
>.|TRBJ2-7|TRBV27|TRBD1
CASSLGQGPYEQYF
TGTGCCAGCAGTTTAGGACAGGGGCCGTACGAGCAGTACTTC
>.|TRBJ1-1|TRBV12-5|TRBD1
CASGLVQGGANTEAFF
TGTGCTAGTGGTTTGGTACAGGGGGGCGCGAACACTGAAGCTTTCTTT
>many|TRBJ2-5|TRBV7-2|.
CASSLGSNYKETQYF
TGTGCCAGCAGCTTAGGGTCAAACTACAAAGAGACCCAGTACTTC
>many|TRBJ2-1|TRBV12-3/TRBV12-4|.
CAIGYNEQFF
TGTGCCATCGGATACAATGAGCAGTTCTTC
>many|TRBJ1-6|TRBV7-2|.
CASTLPNSALHF
TGTGCCAGCACCTTGCCAAATTCAGCCCTCCACTTT
>many|TRBJ2-1|TRBV12-3/TRBV12-4|.
CASSIQTNKLGNEQFF
TGTGCCAGCAGCATTCAGACAAACAAACTGGGGAATGAGCAGTTCTTC
>many|TRBJ2-1|TRBV3-1|TRBD2
CASSRVSPAGGYNEQFF
TGTGCCAGCAGCCGCGTTTCCCCCGCGGGGGGATACAATGAGCAGTTCTTC
>.|TRBJ1-4|TRBV14|.
CASSHDEKLFF
TGTGCCAGCAGCCATGATGAAAAACTGTTTTTT
>many|TRBJ2-1|TRBV2|.
CASRLLGDYNEQFF
TGTGCCAGCAGGTTACTGGGGGACTACAATGAGCAGTTCTTC
>many|TRBJ2-3|TRBV7-8|.
CASSAYSSADTQYF
TGTGCCAGCAGCGCCTACTCTAGCGCAGATACGCAGTATTTT
>.|TRBJ2-2|TRBV15|TRBD1
CATSREGQGAGELFF
TGTGCCACCAGCAGGGAAGGACAGGGGGCCGGGGAGCTGTTTTTT
>many|TRBJ2-1|TRBV6-5|.
CASSSGLHNEQFF
TGTGCCAGCAGTTCGGGGCTACACAATGAGCAGTTCTTC
>few|TRBJ2-5|TRBV7-9|.
CASSLLQGETQYF
TGTGCCAGCAGTCTACTTCAGGGGGAGACCCAGTACTTC
>.|TRBJ2-3|TRBV4-1|.
CASSQPLAKSDTQYF
TGCGCCAGCAGCCAACCACTGGCTAAGTCAGATACGCAGTATTTT
>.|TRBJ2-7|TRBV7-2|TRBD1
CASSLSGTDAYEQYF
TGTGCCAGCAGCTTATCAGGGACAGATGCCTACGAGCAGTACTTC
>.|TRBJ2-3|TRBV4-3|.
CASSHDTLRDTQYF
TGCGCCAGCAGCCATGACACTCTGCGGGATACGCAGTATTTT
>.|TRBJ2-2|TRBV2|.
CASTEQGRAGELFF
TGTGCCAGCACAGAGCAGGGAAGGGCCGGGGAGCTGTTTTTT
>many|TRBJ2-1|TRBV7-8|TRBD2
CASSSPEGLAVYNEQFF
TGTGCCAGCAGCTCTCCGGAGGGACTAGCGGTTTACAATGAGCAGTTCTTC
>few|TRBJ2-1|TRBV20-1|.
CRVGTRSGGPGNEQFF
TGCAGAGTCGGGACAAGATCGGGGGGCCCAGGCAATGAGCAGTTCTTC
>few|TRBJ2-5|TRBV2|TRBD1
CASIRDREKETQYF
TGTGCCAGCATTCGGGACAGAGAAAAAGAGACCCAGTACTTC
>few|TRBJ2-1|TRBV2|TRBD2
CATGGVSGDEQFF
TGTGCCACCGGGGGGGTTAGCGGGGATGAGCAGTTCTTC
>many|TRBJ2-1|TRBV12-3/TRBV12-4|.
CASKGYNEQFF
TGTGCCAGCAAGGGCTACAATGAGCAGTTCTTC
>.|TRBJ2-7|TRBV30|.
CAWSAGPTGSYEQYF
TGTGCCTGGAGTGCCGGACCTACTGGCTCCTACGAGCAGTACTTC
>.|TRBJ1-2|TRBV4-1|.
CASSQAALRTERTYGYTF
TGCGCCAGCAGCCAAGCTGCTTTAAGGACCGAAAGGACCTATGGCTACACCTTC
>many|TRBJ2-4|TRBV6-2/TRBV6-3|.
CASSYSGQPGYIQYF
TGTGCCAGCAGTTACTCCGGACAGCCTGGGTACATTCAGTACTTC
>.|TRBJ1-4|TRBV5-1|.
CASSLVPGDEKLFF
TGCGCCAGCAGCTTGGTGCCAGGTGATGAAAAACTGTTTTTT
>.|TRBJ2-7|TRBV5-1|.
CASSSAMGVHEQYF
TGCGCCAGCAGCTCCGCAATGGGGGTCCACGAGCAGTACTTC
>many|TRBJ2-1|TRBV19|TRBD1
CASRTGQGASEQFF
TGTGCCAGTAGGACAGGACAGGGGGCAAGTGAGCAGTTCTTC
>.|TRBJ2-1|TRBV20-1|.
CSAVDRSSYNEQFF
TGCAGTGCCGTTGACAGGAGCTCCTACAATGAGCAGTTCTTC
>.|TRBJ1-1|TRBV5-4|.
CASSLAGRAFF
TGTGCCAGCAGCTTGGCAGGCAGGGCTTTCTTT
>few|TRBJ2-3|TRBV10-3|.
CATRGGGPGRTDTQYF
TGTGCCACCCGAGGCGGGGGCCCTGGACGGACAGATACGCAGTATTTT
>few|TRBJ2-5|TRBV14|TRBD2
CASSYPGLQETQYF
TGTGCCAGCAGCTATCCGGGACTACAAGAGACCCAGTACTTC
>few|TRBJ1-1|TRBV7-9|.
CASSPTTRTEAFF
TGTGCCAGCAGCCCTACGACGCGGACTGAAGCTTTCTTT
>.|TRBJ2-1|TRBV28|.
CASSPGFENEQFF
TGTGCCAGCAGCCCGGGTTTTGAGAATGAGCAGTTCTTC
>.|TRBJ2-2|TRBV2|TRBD1
CASSELRGQDGELFF
TGTGCCAGCAGTGAGCTCAGGGGGCAGGACGGGGAGCTGTTTTTT
>many|TRBJ1-6|TRBV5-4|.
CASSFGDGGYNSPLHF
TGTGCCAGCAGCTTTGGGGACGGGGGTTATAATTCACCCCTCCACTTT